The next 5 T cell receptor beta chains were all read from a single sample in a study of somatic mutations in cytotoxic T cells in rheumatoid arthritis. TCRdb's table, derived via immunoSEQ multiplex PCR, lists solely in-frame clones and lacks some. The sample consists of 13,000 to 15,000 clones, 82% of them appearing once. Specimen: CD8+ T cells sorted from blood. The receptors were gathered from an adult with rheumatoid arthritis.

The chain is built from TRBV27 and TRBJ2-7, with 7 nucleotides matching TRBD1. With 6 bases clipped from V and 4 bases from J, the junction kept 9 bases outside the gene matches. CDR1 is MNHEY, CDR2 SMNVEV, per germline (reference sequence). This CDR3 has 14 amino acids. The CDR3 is CASRSGGGRYEQYF. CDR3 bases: TGTGCCAGCAGATCAGGGGGTGGGCGGTACGAGCAGTACTTC.

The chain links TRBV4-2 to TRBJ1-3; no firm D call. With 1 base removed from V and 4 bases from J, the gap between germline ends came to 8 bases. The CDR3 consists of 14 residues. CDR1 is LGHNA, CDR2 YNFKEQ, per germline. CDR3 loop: CASSQVGTGNTIYF. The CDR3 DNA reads TGTGCCAGCAGCCAAGTGGGTACCGGAAACACCATATATTTT.

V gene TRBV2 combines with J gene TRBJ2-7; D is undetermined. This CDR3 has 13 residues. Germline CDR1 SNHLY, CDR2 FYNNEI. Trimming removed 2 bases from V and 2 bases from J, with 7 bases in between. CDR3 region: CASSEKVAYEQYF. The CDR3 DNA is TGTGCCAGCAGTGAAAAGGTAGCCTACGAGCAGTACTTC.

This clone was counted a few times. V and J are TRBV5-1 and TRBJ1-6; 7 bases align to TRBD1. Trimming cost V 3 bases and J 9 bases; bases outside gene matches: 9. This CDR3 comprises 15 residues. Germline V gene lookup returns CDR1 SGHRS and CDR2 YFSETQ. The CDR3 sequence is CASSWTGRGGSPLHF. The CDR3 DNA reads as TGCGCCAGCAGCTGGACAGGACGTGGGGGTTCACCCCTCCACTTT.

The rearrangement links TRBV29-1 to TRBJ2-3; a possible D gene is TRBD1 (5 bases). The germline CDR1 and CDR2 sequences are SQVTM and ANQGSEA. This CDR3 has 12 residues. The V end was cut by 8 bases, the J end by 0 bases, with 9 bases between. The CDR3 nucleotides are TGCAGCATCCAGGGAAGCACAGATACGCAGTATTTT. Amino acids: CSIQGSTDTQYF.